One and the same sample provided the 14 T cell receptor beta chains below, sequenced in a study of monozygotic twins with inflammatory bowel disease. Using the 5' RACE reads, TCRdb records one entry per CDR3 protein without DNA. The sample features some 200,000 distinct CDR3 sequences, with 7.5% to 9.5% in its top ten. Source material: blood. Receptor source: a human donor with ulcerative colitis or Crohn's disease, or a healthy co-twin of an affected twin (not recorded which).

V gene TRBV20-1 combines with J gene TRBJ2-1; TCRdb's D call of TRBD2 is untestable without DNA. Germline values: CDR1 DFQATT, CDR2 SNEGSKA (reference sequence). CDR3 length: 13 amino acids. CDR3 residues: CSAWTRGGNEQFF.

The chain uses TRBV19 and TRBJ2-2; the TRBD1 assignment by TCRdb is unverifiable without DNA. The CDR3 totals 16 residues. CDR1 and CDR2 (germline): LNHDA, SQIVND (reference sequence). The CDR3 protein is CASWSVQGAITGELFF.

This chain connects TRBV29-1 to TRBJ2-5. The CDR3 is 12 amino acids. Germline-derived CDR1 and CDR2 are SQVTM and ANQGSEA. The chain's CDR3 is CSVTLRSETQYF.

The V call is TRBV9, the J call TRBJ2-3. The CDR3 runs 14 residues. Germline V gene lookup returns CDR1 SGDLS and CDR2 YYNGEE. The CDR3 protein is CASSADGRTDTQYF.

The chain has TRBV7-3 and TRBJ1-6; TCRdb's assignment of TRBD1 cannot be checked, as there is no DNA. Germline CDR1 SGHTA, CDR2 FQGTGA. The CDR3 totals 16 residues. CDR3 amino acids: CASSSAQASGISPLHF. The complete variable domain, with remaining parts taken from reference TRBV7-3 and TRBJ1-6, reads GAGVSQTPSNKVTEKGKYVELRCDPISGHTALYWYRQSLGQGPEFLIYFQGTGAADDSGLPNDRFFAVRPEGSVSTLKIQRTERGDSAVYLCASSSAQASGISPLHFGNGTRLTVT.

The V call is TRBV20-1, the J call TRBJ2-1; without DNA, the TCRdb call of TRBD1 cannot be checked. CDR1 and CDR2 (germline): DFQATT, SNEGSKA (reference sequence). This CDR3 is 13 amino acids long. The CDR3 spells CSARTGGKSEQFF.

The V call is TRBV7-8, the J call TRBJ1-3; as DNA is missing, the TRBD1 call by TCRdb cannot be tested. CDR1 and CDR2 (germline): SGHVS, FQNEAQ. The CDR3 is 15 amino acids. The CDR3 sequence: CASSSDSSSGNTIYF.

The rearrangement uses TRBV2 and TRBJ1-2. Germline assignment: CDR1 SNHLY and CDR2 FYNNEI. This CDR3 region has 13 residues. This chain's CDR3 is CASSETQSYGYTF.

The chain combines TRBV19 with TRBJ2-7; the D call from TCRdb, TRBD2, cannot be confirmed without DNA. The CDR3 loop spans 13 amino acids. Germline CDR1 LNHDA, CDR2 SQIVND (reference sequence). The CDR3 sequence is CASSIATTGGQYF.

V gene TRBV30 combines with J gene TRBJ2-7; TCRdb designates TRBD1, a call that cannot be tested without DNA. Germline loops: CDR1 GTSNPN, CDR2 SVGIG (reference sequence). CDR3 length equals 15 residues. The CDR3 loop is CAWNPGAGGVYEQYF. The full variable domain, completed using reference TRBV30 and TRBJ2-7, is SQTIHQWPATLVQPVGSPLSLECTVEGTSNPNLYWYRQAAGRGLQLLFYSVGIGQISSEVPQNLSASRPQDRQFILSSKKLLLSDSGFYLCAWNPGAGGVYEQYFGPGTRLTVT.

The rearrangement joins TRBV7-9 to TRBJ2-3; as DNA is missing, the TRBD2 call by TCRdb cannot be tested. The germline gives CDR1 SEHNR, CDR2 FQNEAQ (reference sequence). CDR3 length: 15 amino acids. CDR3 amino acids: CASSPGGTLMGTQYF.

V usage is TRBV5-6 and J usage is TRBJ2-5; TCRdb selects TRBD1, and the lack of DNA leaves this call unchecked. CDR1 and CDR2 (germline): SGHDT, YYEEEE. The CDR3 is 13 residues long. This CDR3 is CASSLGQSGPQYF. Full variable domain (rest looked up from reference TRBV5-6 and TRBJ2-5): DAGVTQSPTHLIKTRGQQVTLRCSPKSGHDTVSWYQQALGQGPQFIFQYYEEEERQRGNFPDRFSGHQFPNYSSELNVNALLLGDSALYLCASSLGQSGPQYFGPGTRLLVL.

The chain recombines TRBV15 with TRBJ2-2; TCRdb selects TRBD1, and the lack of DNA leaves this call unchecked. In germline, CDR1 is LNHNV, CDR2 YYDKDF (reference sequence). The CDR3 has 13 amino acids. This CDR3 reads CATSTQSAGELFF.

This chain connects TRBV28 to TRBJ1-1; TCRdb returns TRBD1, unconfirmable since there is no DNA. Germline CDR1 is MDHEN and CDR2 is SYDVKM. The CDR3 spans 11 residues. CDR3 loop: CASTRDGEAFF.